The 26 T cell receptor beta chains below were found in one sample sequenced in a study of cytomegalovirus exposure and HLA in healthy donors. A multiplex PCR was run with 60 Vbeta primers and 13 Jbeta primers. Libraries were prepared by immunoSEQ multiplex PCR; TCRdb keeps only in-frame clonotypes and omits some of them. The sample contains about 160,000 clones, 75% to 80% of which appear only once. The sequenced sample was PBMCs. The receptors were gathered from a woman aged 40 to 50 in good health and CMV-seronegative.

V is TRBV5-1 and J is TRBJ2-7; TRBD1 agrees at 8 bases. CDR1 and CDR2 from the germline V gene are SGHRS and YFSETQ. The CDR3 length is 14 residues. Trimming cost V 3 bases and J 9 bases; bases outside gene matches: 11. The CDR3 loop is CASSSQDRVVGQYF. Here the CDR3 DNA reads TGCGCCAGCAGCTCTCAGGACAGGGTGGTAGGGCAGTACTTC. The complete variable domain, with remaining parts taken from reference TRBV5-1 and TRBJ2-7, reads KAGVTQTPRYLIKTRGQQVTLSCSPISGHRSVSWYQQTPGQGLQFLFEYFSETQRNKGNFPGRFSGRQFSNSRSEMNVSTLELGDSALYLCASSSQDRVVGQYFGPGTRLTVT.

This clone has only a few counts. V gene TRBV6-4 combines with J gene TRBJ1-5; 8 bases align to TRBD1. From germline, CDR1 is MRHNA and CDR2 SNTAGT. The CDR3 contains 15 residues. V dropped 3 bases and J dropped 7; count of bases not matched to a gene: 8. CDR3 residues: CASSEQGGVGQPQHF. For the CDR3, the DNA is TGTGCCAGCAGTGAACAGGGGGGCGTCGGGCAGCCCCAGCATTTT.

The gene calls are TRBV6-5 and TRBJ1-5; D is perhaps TRBD1 (5 bases). Germline CDR1 reads MNHEY; CDR2 reads SVGAGI. With 5 bases removed from V and 5 bases from J, the gap between germline ends came to 10 bases. This CDR3 comprises 13 residues. The CDR3 DNA sequence: TGTGCCAGCAGTGACTGGGGGGATCAGCCCCAGCATTTT. Translation gives CASSDWGDQPQHF.

Within the sample, this clone is medium-sized. The CDR3 bases are TGTGCCAGTAGTATTACCGTTCGGGCAGGGGGCACCGGGGAGCTGTTTTTT. Its protein is CASSITVRAGGTGELFF. The V gene is TRBV19, the J gene TRBJ2-2; 7 positions match TRBD1. This CDR3 spans 17 amino acids. J gave up 4 bases and V 3 bases, and 11 bases lay outside the gene matches. Germline V CDR1 and CDR2: LNHDA, SQIVND (reference sequence).

V and J are TRBV4-1 and TRBJ2-1; D unclear. This CDR3 comprises 12 residues. Germline values: CDR1 MGHRA, CDR2 YSYEKL. V was trimmed by 2 bases and J by 6 bases, leaving 5 bases between them. The CDR3 DNA reads TGCGCCAGCAGCCAAATCAGCAATGAGCAGTTCTTC. Translating gives CASSQISNEQFF.

The chain couples TRBV18 to TRBJ1-5; D may be TRBD1 (6 bases). V lost 6 bases and J lost 4, with 16 bases in between. The V gene's germline CDR1 is KGHSH and CDR2 LQKENI. The CDR3 spans 15 residues. In DNA form, the CDR3 reads TGTGCCAGCTCGCAAACCACAGGGAATAATCAGCCCCAGCATTTT. Translation gives CASSQTTGNNQPQHF. The whole variable domain, remainder taken from reference TRBV18 and TRBJ1-5, is NAGVMQNPRHLVRRRGQEARLRCSPMKGHSHVYWYRQLPEEGLKFMVYLQKENIIDESGMPKERFSAEFPKEGPSILRIQQVVRGDSAAYFCASSQTTGNNQPQHFGDGTRLSIL.

The chain combines TRBV7-9 with TRBJ1-1, with 8 bases fitting TRBD1. The CDR3 length is 17 residues. Trimming at V came to 6 bases and at J to 1 base, leaving 13 bases not matched to a gene. CDR1 is SEHNR and CDR2 is FQNEAQ in the germline V gene (reference sequence). This chain's CDR3 is CASRKGFEDRENTEAFF. For the CDR3, the DNA is TGTGCCAGCAGGAAGGGATTCGAGGACAGGGAGAACACTGAAGCTTTCTTT.

This clone has more than one count but fewer than ten. The V and J genes are TRBV6-1 and TRBJ2-7; 7 nucleotides align to TRBD1. There are 15 residues in the CDR3. CDR1 is MNHNS, CDR2 SASEGT, per germline. The V gene end was trimmed by 2 bases and the J gene end by 2 bases; junction bases not matched to a gene: 6. The CDR3 DNA reads as TGTGCCAGCAGTGAACCCGGGACAGCAACCTACGAGCAGTACTTC. Translating gives CASSEPGTATYEQYF.

V gene TRBV25-1 combines with J gene TRBJ1-1; D is uncertain. The V gene's germline CDR1 is MGHDK and CDR2 SYGVNS. The CDR3 consists of 13 residues. V lost 4 bases and J lost 0, with 6 bases in between. CDR3 sequence: CASSATVNTEAFF. CDR3 coding DNA: TGTGCCAGCAGTGCCACAGTGAACACTGAAGCTTTCTTT.

The chain has TRBV5-4 and TRBJ1-2; 8 nucleotides match TRBD1. The length of the CDR3 is 14 residues. V lost 3 bases, J lost 6 bases, and 7 bases stayed unmatched. Per the germline V gene, CDR1 is SGHNT and CDR2 is YYREEE (reference sequence). CDR3 region: CASSYPQGAHGYTF. CDR3 DNA: TGTGCCAGCAGCTACCCCCAGGGGGCGCATGGCTACACCTTC.

V gene TRBV28 combines with J gene TRBJ2-1; D might be TRBD2 (7 bases). The CDR3 contains 15 residues. CDR1 and CDR2 from the germline V gene are MDHEN and SYDVKM. V lost 6 bases and J lost 5, with 17 bases in between. CDR3 sequence reads: CASSSAGANNNEQFF. The CDR3 coding sequence is TGTGCCAGCAGCTCGGCGGGGGCGAACAACAATGAGCAGTTCTTC.

This sequence joins TRBV2 and TRBJ2-5, with D perhaps matching TRBD2 (6 bases). With 6 bases removed from V and 2 bases from J, the gap between germline ends came to 13 bases. The CDR3 loop spans 14 amino acids. The germline CDR1 and CDR2 sequences are SNHLY and FYNNEI. The CDR3 sequence: CASRWTGTQETQYF. The CDR3 region has the DNA TGTGCCAGCAGATGGACTGGGACTCAAGAGACCCAGTACTTC.

This clone was recorded once. The chain links TRBV27 to TRBJ2-7; 11 bases map to TRBD2. The germline CDR1 and CDR2 sequences are MNHEY and SMNVEV (reference sequence). The junction had 10 bases not matched to a gene; V was cut back by 5 bases and J by 4 bases. This CDR3 spans 16 amino acids. Written as DNA, the CDR3 is TGTGCCAGCAGTCCAAGACTAGCGGGGACTATTTACGAGCAGTACTTC. Protein: CASSPRLAGTIYEQYF.

The chain links TRBV12-5 to TRBJ2-2; a possible D gene is TRBD2 (5 bases). Trimming left V 1 base short and J 7 bases short, with 13 bases between. Germline values: CDR1 LGHNT, CDR2 FRNRAP. The CDR3 sequence is 15 residues long. CDR3 DNA sequence: TGTGCTAGTGGTTTGGGGCACGGGGTCGGCGGGGAGCTGTTTTTT. As protein: CASGLGHGVGGELFF.

The rearrangement joins TRBV21-1 to TRBJ1-5; whether TRBD1, the table's D call, matches the DNA was not checked. TRBV21-1 is a pseudogene locus. The CDR3 has 16 residues. For the CDR3, the DNA is TGTGCCAGCAGGACACCGTTGGTTTATAGCAATCAGCCCCAGCATTTT. Residues: CASRTPLVYSNQPQHF.

The chain links TRBV7-6 to TRBJ1-1; D is uncertain. The germline CDR1 and CDR2 sequences are SGHVS and FNYEAQ. The CDR3 covers 15 residues. The V end was cut by 5 bases, the J end by 5 bases, with 18 bases between. CDR3 sequence (DNA): TGTGCCAGCAGCCCGAATATGCTGGGAGGGACTGAAGCTTTCTTT. Translation: CASSPNMLGGTEAFF.

This clone showed up just a few times. This chain's CDR3 is CASQSGTGFSNEQFF. The CDR3 DNA reads TGTGCCAGCCAGTCCGGGACAGGGTTTTCCAATGAGCAGTTCTTC. The chain recombines TRBV5-6 with TRBJ2-1; 9 nucleotides agree with TRBD1. Germline V gene lookup returns CDR1 SGHDT and CDR2 YYEEEE. The CDR3 is 15 amino acids. With 7 bases clipped from V and 6 bases from J, the junction kept 11 bases outside the gene matches.

The chain carries TRBV7-9 and TRBJ2-1; D remains ambiguous. CDR3 length equals 12 residues. Germline CDR1 and CDR2: SEHNR and FQNEAQ (reference sequence). V was trimmed by 6 bases and J by 7 bases, leaving 10 bases between them. CDR3 in DNA: TGTGCCAGCAGTACTAAGTTAAATGAGCAGTTCTTC. Amino acids: CASSTKLNEQFF.

The rearrangement uses TRBV7-8 and TRBJ2-1; 8 bases align to TRBD2. Germline CDR1 SGHVS, CDR2 FQNEAQ. The CDR3 has 15 residues. With V trimmed by 0 bases and J by 2 bases, 0 bases remained unmatched. CDR3 sequence reads: CASSLARGAYNEQFF. DNA for the CDR3: TGTGCCAGCAGCTTAGCGCGGGGGGCCTACAATGAGCAGTTCTTC.

The V call is TRBV15, the J call TRBJ2-5; 7 bases agree with TRBD1. The CDR3 has 19 residues. Germline CDR1 is LNHNV and CDR2 is YYDKDF (reference sequence). Trimming removed 3 bases from V and 4 bases from J; junction bases left unmatched: 20. The CDR3 region is CATSRWASRGQRYRETQYF. Here the CDR3 DNA reads TGTGCCACCAGCAGGTGGGCCTCGAGGGGACAGAGGTATCGAGAGACCCAGTACTTC.

The chain has TRBV19 and TRBJ2-5; no definite D call. The CDR3 extends over 18 amino acids. Trimming pared 1 base from V and 1 base from J, leaving 19 bases between. CDR1 is LNHDA and CDR2 is SQIVND in the germline V gene (reference sequence). The CDR3 sequence: CASSIVLNGPAPQETQYF. The CDR3, as DNA: TGTGCCAGTAGTATAGTTTTAAACGGCCCAGCGCCCCAAGAGACCCAGTACTTC.

The chain has TRBV11-2 and TRBJ1-3; 8 bases match TRBD1. The J segment lost 3 bases and the V segment lost 4 bases, leaving 14 bases of the junction unmatched. Germline V CDR1 and CDR2: SGHAT, FQNNGV. The CDR3 loop spans 18 amino acids. The CDR3 loop is CASSSPWTGMGIGNTIYF. In nucleotides, the CDR3 is TGTGCCAGCAGCTCCCCATGGACAGGGATGGGGATTGGAAACACCATATATTTT.

The chain links TRBV5-4 to TRBJ1-2; D possibly corresponds to TRBD1 (6 bases). Germline CDR1 SGHNT, CDR2 YYREEE (reference sequence). This CDR3 comprises 15 residues. The V gene lost 4 bases and the J gene lost 8 bases, with 21 bases spanning the gap. The CDR3 sequence is CASSATGTPGGGYTF. The CDR3 DNA reads as TGTGCCAGCAGCGCGACCGGGACACCAGGAGGCGGCTACACCTTC.

This clone has more than one count but fewer than ten. This chain links TRBV4-1 with TRBJ2-1; D uncertain. Germline V gives CDR1 MGHRA, CDR2 YSYEKL. V lost 3 bases and J lost 11, with 17 bases in between. The CDR3 has 14 amino acids. CDR3 DNA sequence: TGCGCCAGCAGCCAGCCAATAAGACAATCGAAGCAGTTCTTC. It codes for CASSQPIRQSKQFF.

The rearrangement joins TRBV7-9 to TRBJ2-5; D might be TRBD1 (6 bases). CDR3 size: 13 residues. V lost 3 bases, J lost 3 bases, and 8 bases lay in between. Germline assignment: CDR1 SEHNR and CDR2 FQNEAQ (reference sequence). The CDR3 protein is CASSFSGEETQYF. DNA for the CDR3: TGTGCCAGCAGCTTTTCAGGGGAAGAGACCCAGTACTTC.

The chain joins TRBV6-6 to TRBJ1-4; perhaps TRBD1 as D (5 bases). Trimming stripped 6 bases from V and 8 bases from J, with 13 bases between. Germline lookup yields CDR1 MNHNY and CDR2 SVGAGI (reference sequence). CDR3 length: 13 amino acids. CDR3 residues: CASRRGTEEKLFF. The CDR3 DNA follows: TGTGCCAGCAGACGCGGGACTGAGGAAAAACTGTTTTTT.